These 16 T cell receptor beta chains were sequenced from one sample in a study of cytomegalovirus exposure and HLA in healthy donors (TCRdb year 2017). The receptor library was made with the immunoSEQ multiplex PCR assay. For the multiplex PCR, a mixture combining 60 forward primers for TCR Vbeta segments and 13 reverse primers for TCR Jbeta segments was used. TCRdb re-hosts the immuneACCESS table, in-frame sequences only. Its copies lack some clones; in the studies checked, an unresolved V gene accounts for under half of them, and the cause for the rest is not known. For this sample there are 74,000 or so clones; more than 60% appear just once. Together, the top ten hold roughly 3.2% of the sample. Sequencing was done on a sample of PBMCs. The source of these receptors is a man aged 50 to 60 in good health and CMV-seropositive.

The chain recombines TRBV19 with TRBJ1-1; no definite D call. The germline V gene encodes CDR1 LNHDA and CDR2 SQIVND (reference sequence). Trimming took 9 bases from V and 0 from J, leaving 11 bases between them. The CDR3 is 13 residues long. In DNA form, the CDR3 reads TGTGCCAGCGAGTGGGCCATGAACACTGAAGCTTTCTTT. Translation: CASEWAMNTEAFF.

The gene calls are TRBV4-1 and TRBJ2-5; 7 bases agree with TRBD1. V gave up 4 bases and J gave up 5 bases; unmatched junction bases: 7. Per germline, CDR1 MGHRA and CDR2 YSYEKL. This CDR3 contains 14 residues. CDR3 residues: CASSLHRGRETQYF. The DNA of the CDR3 is TGCGCCAGCAGCCTCCACAGGGGTCGCGAGACCCAGTACTTC.

The chain has TRBV15 and TRBJ2-5; D possibly corresponds to TRBD2 (5 bases). From germline, CDR1 is LNHNV and CDR2 YYDKDF (reference sequence). Trimming stripped 7 bases from V and 10 bases from J, with 16 bases between. The CDR3 has 12 residues. CDR3 nucleotide sequence: TGTGCCACCACAGTACGGGGAGAGGGCCAGTACTTC. Its protein product is CATTVRGEGQYF.

V and J are TRBV19 and TRBJ1-1; D not certain. The CDR3 sequence is 13 residues long. V was cut by 8 bases and J by 7 bases, with 17 bases left in between. Per germline, CDR1 LNHDA and CDR2 SQIVND (reference sequence). The CDR3 region is CASVYWARFEAFF. CDR3 sequence (DNA): TGTGCCAGTGTCTATTGGGCACGGTTTGAAGCTTTCTTT.

This clone appeared a few times. The chain carries TRBV6-5 and TRBJ1-1; 7 nucleotides line up with TRBD1. The J segment lost 6 bases and the V segment lost 10 bases, leaving 14 bases of the junction unmatched. Germline-derived CDR1 and CDR2 are MNHEY and SVGAGI. This CDR3 region has 14 residues. The chain's CDR3 is CATRVGQGVAEAFF. CDR3 sequence (DNA): TGTGCCACCCGGGTTGGTCAGGGGGTTGCTGAAGCTTTCTTT.

The V gene is TRBV30, the J gene TRBJ2-7; perhaps TRBD1 as D (5 bases). This CDR3 spans 11 amino acids. The V end was cut by 6 bases, the J end by 3 bases, with 9 bases between. Germline V gives CDR1 GTSNPN, CDR2 SVGIG (reference sequence). CDR3 protein: CACGQNYEQYF. CDR3 bases: TGTGCCTGTGGACAAAACTACGAGCAGTACTTC.

The rearrangement links TRBV28 to TRBJ1-5, with a possible D match to TRBD1 (6 bases). CDR1 and CDR2 (germline): MDHEN, SYDVKM. Trimming removed 5 bases from V and 1 base from J, with 15 bases in between. The CDR3 has 16 amino acids. The CDR3 loop is CASSRDIRFSNQPQHF. CDR3 in DNA: TGTGCCAGCAGTCGGGACATTCGGTTCAGCAATCAGCCCCAGCATTTT.

The chain couples TRBV5-4 to TRBJ2-1, with D possibly being TRBD2 (6 bases). The CDR3 sequence is 17 residues long. Trimming stripped 4 bases from V and 1 base from J, with 18 bases between. The germline CDR1 and CDR2 sequences are SGHNT and YYREEE (reference sequence). CDR3 sequence: CASSHGGERRSYNEQFF. As DNA, the CDR3 is TGTGCCAGCAGCCACGGAGGGGAGAGGAGGTCCTACAATGAGCAGTTCTTC.

Worth noting for this clone: Other DNA sequences from this sample encode an identical CDR3 as well. This chain joins TRBV5-1 and TRBJ1-1; D remains unclear. Looked up from germline, CDR1 is SGHRS and CDR2 is YFSETQ. This CDR3 region has 14 residues. Trimming took 0 bases from V and 1 from J, leaving 7 bases between them. As DNA, the CDR3 is TGCGCCAGCAGCTTGGGTACAGCGAACACTGAAGCTTTCTTT. As protein: CASSLGTANTEAFF.

This clone was observed once. This sequence joins TRBV7-9 and TRBJ1-6; TRBD1 matches 9 bases. Per the germline V gene, CDR1 is SEHNR and CDR2 is FQNEAQ (reference sequence). This CDR3 is built from 16 residues. V trimming: 4 bases; J trimming: 4 bases; junction bases outside the gene matches: 5. The CDR3 sequence is CASSWDRDGYNSPLHF. For the CDR3, the DNA is TGTGCCAGCAGCTGGGACAGGGATGGTTATAATTCACCCCTCCACTTT.

The V and J genes are TRBV15 and TRBJ2-1, with D possibly matching TRBD2 (6 bases). Germline CDR1 is LNHNV and CDR2 is YYDKDF (reference sequence). The CDR3 runs 15 residues. Trimming took off 1 base at V and 7 bases at J, with 14 bases between the two ends. The CDR3 DNA reads as TGTGCCACCAGCAGAGGAAGGGGACTGGCGAATGAGCAGTTCTTC. This gives the protein CATSRGRGLANEQFF.

The chain links TRBV25-1 to TRBJ1-1, with 7 bases aligning to TRBD1. J gave up 3 bases and V 8 bases, and 6 bases lay outside the gene matches. The germline V gene has CDR1 MGHDK and CDR2 SYGVNS. The CDR3 has 13 amino acids. The CDR3 spells CASPGGWDTEAFF. The DNA of the CDR3 is TGTGCCAGCCCAGGGGGATGGGACACTGAAGCTTTCTTT.

The J gene is TRBJ2-3, the V gene TRBV5-4, with 7 positions matching TRBD2. The CDR3 is 16 amino acids. V was clipped by 4 bases and J by 0 bases; unmatched bases: 8. Germline CDR1 and CDR2: SGHNT and YYREEE (reference sequence). In DNA, the CDR3 is TGTGCCAGCAGCCACGCGGGACTACGAAGCACAGATACGCAGTATTTT. Translating gives CASSHAGLRSTDTQYF.

This chain links TRBV5-1 with TRBJ2-5; D is perhaps TRBD2 (6 bases). Germline loops: CDR1 SGHRS, CDR2 YFSETQ. CDR3 length: 15 residues. Trimming removed 2 bases at V and 1 base at J, with 12 bases between. CDR3 in amino acids: CASSFERVLQETQYF. The CDR3 DNA follows: TGCGCCAGCAGCTTTGAGCGGGTCCTCCAAGAGACCCAGTACTTC.

This chain links TRBV11-2 with TRBJ2-5; maybe TRBD1 (5 bases). The V end was cut by 7 bases, the J end by 4 bases, with 13 bases between. The CDR3 is made up of 13 amino acids. The germline gives CDR1 SGHAT, CDR2 FQNNGV. CDR3 DNA: TGTGCCAGCACCCCAGGGATGGTAGAGACCCAGTACTTC. This codes for CASTPGMVETQYF.

This clone was seen once. The chain is built from TRBV11-2 and TRBJ2-1; 9 bases are a match to TRBD2. Losses at the gene ends were 2 bases for V and 7 bases for J; bases not matched to a gene: 9. The CDR3 runs 16 residues. The germline V gene encodes CDR1 SGHAT and CDR2 FQNNGV. CDR3 loop: CASSLRLAGSLNEQFF. CDR3 bases: TGTGCCAGCAGCTTACGTCTAGCGGGGTCTTTAAATGAGCAGTTCTTC.